Below, one TCR beta chain is given with its context. Its cognate antigen is unknown. This CDR3 region has 14 residues. The germline CDR1 and CDR2 sequences are LGHNA and YSLEER. V lost 1 base and J lost 7, with 13 bases in between. These data belong to a study of blood T cell dynamics during melanoma immunotherapy. General study points: At W3, later disease-control patients showed bifurcated PBMC repertoire changes, unlike progressors.

Time point: week 3, after first cycle of checkpoint inhibitor. Sequencing used immunoSEQ multiplex PCR; TCRdb keeps in-frame clones, though not all of them. The data contain about 11,000 clones, over 70% of them singletons. This rearrangement joins TRBV4-3 to TRBJ1-2; D is ambiguous. The source was blood, collected from a patient treated with checkpoint blockade. The clonotype originates from a human donor with melanoma. The CDR3 nucleotides read TGCGCCAGCAGCCAAGGCAGGAATGTGGGTGGCTACACCTTC. As protein: CASSQGRNVGGYTF.